This T cell receptor (beta chain) was sequenced in a study of shared clonotypes between healthy human individuals. The repertoire was sequenced with immunoSEQ multiplex PCR; TCRdb's copy has only in-frame clones and lacks some. The data contain approximately 940,000 clones, about 80% of them singletons. Trimming took 6 bases from V and 7 from J, leaving 13 bases between them. This CDR3 has 12 amino acids. Germline CDR1 is MNHEY and CDR2 is SVGAGI. Input material: memory CD4+ T cells sorted from blood. Specified subset: CD45RA-negative fraction. The V and J genes are TRBV6-5 and TRBJ2-7; D not certain. This clonotype was sampled from a man in his late teens or twenties in good health. The CDR3 loop is CASSRAPGEQYF. Here the CDR3 DNA reads TGTGCCAGCAGCCGTGCACCGGGTGAGCAGTACTTC.